Below are 3 T cell receptor beta chains sequenced from a single sample in a study of blood T cell repertoires in COVID-19. Sequencing was performed with immunoSEQ multiplex PCR; in TCRdb, only in-frame clones are kept and a portion is missing. The data contain hundreds of thousands of clones, about four fifths of them singletons. Sequencing was done on a sample of peripheral blood. The receptors come from a man of 80 years or more with acute or convalescent COVID-19.

J is TRBJ1-1 and V is TRBV6-6; D not certain. V gave up 4 bases and J gave up 7 bases, with 10 bases separating them. Germline V gene lookup returns CDR1 MNHNY and CDR2 SVGAGI (reference sequence). The CDR3 is 12 residues long. Written as DNA, the CDR3 is TGTGCCAGCAGTTCATATAGGAGTGAAGCTTTCTTT. This translates into CASSSYRSEAFF.

The chain is built from TRBV30 and TRBJ1-6, with D maybe TRBD1 (5 bases). This CDR3 spans 14 amino acids. Germline V CDR1 and CDR2: GTSNPN, SVGIG (reference sequence). Trimming cost V 0 bases and J 9 bases, with 12 bases left between them. The CDR3 loop is CAWSVGQGGSPLHF. The CDR3 DNA follows: TGTGCCTGGAGTGTAGGGCAGGGAGGTTCACCCCTCCACTTT. Full variable domain (missing parts from reference TRBV30 and TRBJ1-6): SQTIHQWPATLVQPVGSPLSLECTVEGTSNPNLYWYRQAAGRGLQLLFYSVGIGQISSEVPQNLSASRPQDRQFILSSKKLLLSDSGFYLCAWSVGQGGSPLHFGNGTRLTVT.

This clone was seen more than once but under ten times. The CDR3 is CASSLATGQGHGELFF. Here the CDR3 DNA reads TGCGCCAGCAGCTTGGCTACGGGACAGGGGCACGGGGAGCTGTTTTTT. This chain connects TRBV5-1 to TRBJ2-2; 10 nucleotides line up with TRBD1. The CDR3 totals 16 residues. Germline V gene sequence: CDR1 SGHRS, CDR2 YFSETQ. Trimming at V came to 0 bases and at J to 7 bases, leaving 6 bases not matched to a gene.